This TCR beta chain was sequenced in a study of T cell repertoires in cytomegalovirus infection. Study context: Recently identified HLA-C-restricted CMV epitopes were used, and well-studied HLA-B-restricted CMV epitopes were used as well. Evidence of both CMV infection and a matching HLA type came from public TCR beta signatures. Study observations and caveats: CMV-specific HLA-C-restricted TCR beta clonotypes dominated the ex vivo response.

Using its own MiXCR run on the reads, TCRdb lists one record per CDR3 protein. The table shows hundreds of thousands of distinct CDR3 sequences, with approximately 33% occurring only once. CDR3 size: 18 residues. The germline V and J ends were trimmed by 2 bases and 6 bases, with 24 bases remaining between them. Per the germline V gene, CDR1 is SGHVS and CDR2 is FQNEAQ. There are many counts of this clonotype. Its cognate antigen is unknown. This TCR was recovered from a human donor in good health (CMV status not recorded). Some clones in this sample may be carry-over from other donors' samples. This sequence joins TRBV7-8 and TRBJ2-3; D ambiguous. The material sequenced was cultured CD8+ T cells from PBMCs, taken from culture after CMV antigen stimulation. The CDR3 sequence: CASSLRHGASPLGDTQYF. The CDR3 nucleotides are TGTGCCAGCAGCTTACGCCACGGAGCGAGCCCCTTGGGCGATACGCAGTATTTT.